The next 20 T cell receptor beta chains were all read from a single sample in a study of blood T cell repertoires in COVID-19. The method was immunoSEQ multiplex PCR; TCRdb's version includes in-frame clones alone and lacks a portion of them. The sample lists 200,000 to 250,000 clones, roughly 86% seen once, with under 2% in the top ten. Material: PBMCs or T cells enriched from blood (not recorded which). The receptors stem from a woman aged 50 to 60 who had recovered from COVID-19.

V is TRBV11-3 and J is TRBJ2-3; perhaps TRBD1 as D (6 bases). The ends were cut back, 2 bases at V and 2 bases at J, with 8 bases in the middle. The CDR3 runs 14 residues. The germline gives CDR1 SGHNT, CDR2 YENEEA. CDR3 coding DNA: TGTGCCAGCAGCTTAAGGGGGACCACAGATACGCAGTATTTT. It specifies CASSLRGTTDTQYF.

The chain recombines TRBV7-2 with TRBJ2-1; D not resolved. This CDR3 is 13 amino acids long. Trimming left V 3 bases short and J 7 bases short, with 10 bases between. CDR1 and CDR2 from the germline V gene are SGHTA and FQGNSA. This CDR3 reads CASSFNSQNEQFF. Here the CDR3 DNA reads TGTGCCAGCAGCTTTAATAGTCAAAATGAGCAGTTCTTC.

J is TRBJ1-3 and V is TRBV5-8, with TRBD1 as a possible D gene (5 bases). The CDR3 has 17 amino acids. Trimming shortened V by 4 bases and J by 0 bases, and 17 bases separated the two germline ends. The germline V gene encodes CDR1 SGHTS and CDR2 YDEGEE. The CDR3 DNA reads as TGTGCCAGCAGCCAACCCCGGGACGGGGGCTCTGGAAACACCATATATTTT. Translated, it gives CASSQPRDGGSGNTIYF.

The chain joins TRBV21-1 to TRBJ2-7; the table's D call, TRBD2, has no DNA check behind it. TRBV21-1 is a documented pseudogene. CDR3 length: 18 amino acids. As DNA, the CDR3 is TGTGCCAGCAGCAAAGACGTAAGGGAGCGGGAGGGTTCCTACGAGCAGTACTTC. It codes for CASSKDVREREGSYEQYF.

V is TRBV10-3 and J is TRBJ2-1, with 10 positions matching TRBD2. CDR3 length equals 16 residues. The trim removed 3 bases at V and 9 bases at J, leaving 11 bases unmatched. Per the germline V gene, CDR1 is ENHRY and CDR2 is SYGVKD. DNA for the CDR3: TGTGCCATCAGTGATGCCGCTAGCGGGAGTTACGGTGAGCAGTTCTTC. This sequence encodes CAISDAASGSYGEQFF.

CDR3 nucleotide sequence: TGTGCCAGCAGCTTGGCCGGGGGACAGGGTTTCGCCGGGGAGCTGTTTTTT. Translated, it gives CASSLAGGQGFAGELFF. The chain employs TRBV5-4 and TRBJ2-2; 9 bases are shared with TRBD1. V trimming: 0 bases; J trimming: 6 bases; junction bases outside the gene matches: 9. The CDR3 has 17 residues. In germline, CDR1 is SGHNT, CDR2 YYREEE (reference sequence).

The rearrangement uses TRBV28 and TRBJ2-1, with D possibly being TRBD1 (6 bases). Germline assignment: CDR1 MDHEN and CDR2 SYDVKM. The CDR3 spans 12 residues. The V and J ends lost 6 bases and 4 bases respectively, with 7 bases between them. This chain's CDR3 is CASSTGYNEQFF. CDR3 in DNA: TGTGCCAGCAGCACAGGGTACAATGAGCAGTTCTTC.

This rearrangement joins TRBV18 to TRBJ2-7; 11 bases map to TRBD2. CDR1 is KGHSH and CDR2 is LQKENI in the germline V gene. V lost 0 bases, J lost 1 base, and 5 bases stayed unmatched. The CDR3 totals 17 residues. The CDR3 sequence: CASSPPYGTSGSYEQYF. The CDR3 DNA reads TGTGCCAGCTCACCACCCTACGGGACTAGCGGATCCTACGAGCAGTACTTC. The entire variable domain, with the rest obtained from reference TRBV18 and TRBJ2-7, is as follows: NAGVMQNPRHLVRRRGQEARLRCSPMKGHSHVYWYRQLPEEGLKFMVYLQKENIIDESGMPKERFSAEFPKEGPSILRIQQVVRGDSAAYFCASSPPYGTSGSYEQYFGPGTRLTVT.

The chain joins TRBV18 to TRBJ2-3; 11 nucleotides align to TRBD2. V lost 0 bases, J lost 4 bases, and 6 bases stayed unmatched. This CDR3 contains 17 residues. Germline CDR1 reads KGHSH; CDR2 reads LQKENI. CDR3 bases: TGTGCCAGCTCACCACCGATGGGACTAGCGGTCCCAGATACGCAGTATTTT. This translates into CASSPPMGLAVPDTQYF.

V usage is TRBV6-5 and J usage is TRBJ1-5, with D perhaps TRBD1 (6 bases). The CDR3 spans 15 residues. V lost 6 bases, J lost 0 bases, and 12 bases lay in between. Germline-derived CDR1 and CDR2 are MNHEY and SVGAGI. CDR3 DNA: TGTGCCAGCAGCCCGACAGGTTATAGCAATCAGCCCCAGCATTTT. Translating it yields CASSPTGYSNQPQHF.

This CDR3 is CASSQVGQGNTEAFF. In DNA, the CDR3 is TGCGCCAGCAGCCAAGTCGGACAGGGGAACACTGAAGCTTTCTTT. This chain connects TRBV4-1 to TRBJ1-1; 8 nucleotides agree with TRBD1. V shed 1 base and J 1 base; nucleotides not matched to a gene: 2. The germline V gene has CDR1 MGHRA and CDR2 YSYEKL. The CDR3 loop spans 15 amino acids.

The CDR3 sequence: CASSQGQVFIRYEQYF. In nucleotides, the CDR3 is TGTGCCAGCAGCCAGGGACAGGTGTTCATCAGGTACGAGCAGTACTTC. The gene calls are TRBV5-6 and TRBJ2-7; 8 bases agree with TRBD1. This CDR3 comprises 16 residues. V shed 4 bases and J 4 bases; nucleotides not matched to a gene: 13. Germline lookup yields CDR1 SGHDT and CDR2 YYEEEE. Complete variable domain (other parts from reference TRBV5-6 and TRBJ2-7): DAGVTQSPTHLIKTRGQQVTLRCSPKSGHDTVSWYQQALGQGPQFIFQYYEEEERQRGNFPDRFSGHQFPNYSSELNVNALLLGDSALYLCASSQGQVFIRYEQYFGPGTRLTVT.

Notes on this clone: Its ends do not fully match the called genes, so a read error is possible. The chain is built from TRBV7-7 and TRBJ2-5, with D possibly being TRBD2 (5 bases). Germline-derived CDR1 and CDR2 are SSHAT and FNYEAQ (reference sequence). This CDR3 comprises 15 residues. The CDR3 sequence is CASTPVGEGQETQYF. The CDR3 bases are TGTGCTAGCACCCCGGTGGGAGAAGGTCAAGAGACCCAGTACTTC.

The V gene is TRBV10-3, the J gene TRBJ2-3; TRBD1 agrees at 9 bases. The CDR3 loop spans 13 amino acids. V shed 11 bases, J shed 5 bases, and the junction held 8 bases outside the gene matches. CDR1 is ENHRY and CDR2 is SYGVKD in the germline V gene. The chain's CDR3 is CASWDRERDTQYF. The CDR3 nucleotides are TGTGCCTCATGGGACAGGGAGCGAGATACGCAGTATTTT.

V and J are TRBV7-9 and TRBJ2-2; D not resolved. The germline V gene encodes CDR1 SEHNR and CDR2 FQNEAQ (reference sequence). This CDR3 has 15 amino acids. V shed 1 base and J shed 0 bases, with 6 bases lying between them. The CDR3, as DNA: TGTGCCAGCAGCTTAGGCACAACGAACACCGGGGAGCTGTTTTTT. This sequence encodes CASSLGTTNTGELFF.

The V call is TRBV27, the J call TRBJ2-1, with 12 bases aligning to TRBD2. V lost 5 bases and J lost 6; bases outside the gene matches: 8. This CDR3 spans 16 amino acids. Germline V gene lookup returns CDR1 MNHEY and CDR2 SMNVEV (reference sequence). The DNA for the CDR3 is TGTGCCAGCAGTAAAGGGACTAGCGGGCTTAGCAATGAGCAGTTCTTC. Translation gives CASSKGTSGLSNEQFF.

The chain couples TRBV18 to TRBJ1-1; 7 positions match TRBD1. This CDR3 region has 15 residues. Germline-derived CDR1 and CDR2 are KGHSH and LQKENI. Trimming at V came to 2 bases and at J to 5 bases, leaving 8 bases not matched to a gene. DNA for the CDR3: TGTGCCAGCTCACCAGGACAGGAGCCTTCAACTGAAGCTTTCTTT. It translates to CASSPGQEPSTEAFF. Drawing the rest from reference TRBV18 and TRBJ1-1, the complete variable domain is NAGVMQNPRHLVRRRGQEARLRCSPMKGHSHVYWYRQLPEEGLKFMVYLQKENIIDESGMPKERFSAEFPKEGPSILRIQQVVRGDSAAYFCASSPGQEPSTEAFFGQGTRLTVV.

This chain uses TRBV27 with TRBJ2-7; the D is unclear. The CDR3 has 14 residues. V dropped 3 bases and J dropped 3 bases, with 12 bases sitting between them. Germline V CDR1 and CDR2: MNHEY, SMNVEV (reference sequence). The CDR3 bases are TGTGCCAGCAGTTTTGTCTACCCGAACTACGAGCAGTACTTC. Encoded protein: CASSFVYPNYEQYF.

This clone has just a few counts. The chain has TRBV6-5 and TRBJ2-7, with unresolved D. The CDR3 has 15 amino acids. Trimming stripped 0 bases from V and 3 bases from J, with 12 bases between. In germline, CDR1 is MNHEY, CDR2 SVGAGI. The CDR3 spells CASSYSYGKLYEQYF. The CDR3 bases are TGTGCCAGCAGTTACTCGTACGGTAAACTCTACGAGCAGTACTTC.

The genes are TRBV27 and TRBJ2-7, with a weak D call TRBD1 (6 bases). V was clipped by 8 bases and J by 5 bases, with 16 bases between them. Per germline, CDR1 MNHEY and CDR2 SMNVEV (reference sequence). The CDR3 contains 13 residues. CDR3: CASPGQPPNEQYF. As DNA, the CDR3 is TGTGCCAGCCCCGGACAGCCCCCGAACGAGCAGTACTTC.